The entry below gives a single T cell receptor (beta chain) sequence along with its context. The data were taken from a study of blood T cell repertoires in COVID-19. The overall study: Both acute and convalescent COVID-19 samples were obtained from the United States, Italy and Spain. In each case, the material was cDNA or gDNA derived from T cells, B-cell-depleted T cells, or PBMCs.

The repertoire was sequenced with immunoSEQ multiplex PCR; TCRdb's copy has only in-frame clones and lacks some. Altogether roughly 150,000 clones are present, approximately 80% being singletons, with the ten largest covering 6.2%. Trimming took off 5 bases at V and 9 bases at J, with 11 bases between the two ends. Per the germline V gene, CDR1 is SEHNR and CDR2 is FQNEAQ (reference sequence). This CDR3 contains 12 residues. Sample: PBMCs or T cells enriched from blood (not recorded which). The chain uses TRBV7-9 and TRBJ2-1, with unresolved D. This clonotype was sampled from a middle-aged woman who had recovered from COVID-19. CDR3 sequence: CASSPELGEQFF. In nucleotides, the CDR3 is TGTGCCAGCAGCCCGGAGCTCGGTGAGCAGTTCTTC.